This T cell receptor beta chain was sequenced for a study of cytotoxic CD8 clonotypes in ibrutinib-treated CLL. The CDR3 is 14 amino acids. The ends lost 7 bases at V and 6 bases at J; junction bases unmatched: 10. Germline CDR1 and CDR2: SGHRS and YFSETQ. TCRdb's table, derived via immunoSEQ multiplex PCR, lists solely in-frame clones and lacks some. The table includes about 140,000 clones, approximately 80% detected once. This specimen consisted of PBMCs, obtained after 12 months of ibrutinib treatment. This chain links TRBV5-1 with TRBJ2-1; 7 positions match TRBD2. This sequence originates from a human donor with chronic lymphocytic leukemia. The CDR3: CASARGDSFNEQFF. Here the CDR3 DNA reads TGCGCCAGCGCCCGGGGGGACTCTTTCAATGAGCAGTTCTTC.